The 22 T cell receptor beta chains below were found in one sample sequenced in a study of cytomegalovirus exposure and HLA in healthy donors. Both 60 Vbeta primers and 13 Jbeta primers went into the PCR. Generated by immunoSEQ multiplex PCR, the TCRdb table keeps only in-frame clones and is missing some. The sample shows 140,000 or so clones, almost 85% of them seen only once. Sequenced: PBMCs. These receptor sequences come from a woman aged 60-75 years in good health and CMV-seropositive.

The chain combines TRBV29-1 with TRBJ1-3; no clear D gene. Deletions cut 4 bases from V and 3 bases from J, with 16 bases between. The length of the CDR3 is 15 residues. Germline CDR1 SQVTM, CDR2 ANQGSEA. The CDR3 DNA sequence: TGCAGCGTTGTGAGTATGAGTGCTAATGGAAACACCATATATTTT. Translated, it gives CSVVSMSANGNTIYF.

The chain recombines TRBV7-2 with TRBJ2-1, with TRBD2 matching 7 bases. Looked up from germline, CDR1 is SGHTA and CDR2 is FQGNSA. The CDR3 contains 13 residues. Losses at the gene ends were 1 base for V and 12 bases for J; bases not matched to a gene: 6. CDR3 coding DNA: TGTGCCAGCAGCTTAGTGGGAGGGCCCACGCAGTTCTTC. This encodes CASSLVGGPTQFF.

This clone was detected a few times. The V gene is TRBV7-2, the J gene TRBJ2-5, with 8 nucleotides matching TRBD1. The J call is uncertain, as TRBJ2-7 better fits the DNA end. CDR1 and CDR2 (germline): SGHTA, FQGNSA. The CDR3 has 14 residues. The CDR3 DNA is TGTGCCAGCAGCTCGGGACAGGAGTCCTACGAGCAGTACTTC. Translating it yields CASSSGQESYEQYF.

In its sample, this clone was seen a few times. The V and J genes are TRBV28 and TRBJ1-2, with D perhaps matching TRBD1 (6 bases). Germline V gene lookup returns CDR1 MDHEN and CDR2 SYDVKM. Trimming took 6 bases from V and 0 from J, leaving 11 bases between them. CDR3 length: 14 residues. In nucleotides, the CDR3 is TGTGCCAGCAGCGGGGACACTTCTAACTATGGCTACACCTTC. Translated: CASSGDTSNYGYTF.

This chain uses TRBV7-2 with TRBJ2-5; unclear D gene. CDR1 SGHTA and CDR2 FQGNSA come from the germline V gene. The germline V and J ends were trimmed by 3 bases and 11 bases, with 13 bases remaining between them. This CDR3 is built from 12 residues. Here the CDR3 reads CASSFPLLEQYF. As DNA, the CDR3 is TGTGCCAGCAGCTTCCCTTTATTGGAGCAGTACTTC.

This clone appeared once. The rearrangement joins TRBV19 to TRBJ2-1; TRBD1 agrees at 8 bases. Germline V gives CDR1 LNHDA, CDR2 SQIVND (reference sequence). The trim removed 5 bases at V and 5 bases at J, leaving 8 bases unmatched. The CDR3 runs 15 residues. CDR3 DNA: TGTGCCAGTAGTCCCTGGACAGGGCTGCACAATGAGCAGTTCTTC. It yields the protein CASSPWTGLHNEQFF.

J is TRBJ2-3 and V is TRBV10-3; TRBD2 aligns across 11 bases. Germline CDR1 reads ENHRY; CDR2 reads SYGVKD. J gave up 4 bases and V 11 bases, and 8 bases lay outside the gene matches. CDR3 size: 14 residues. The CDR3 DNA follows: TGTGCCGTGAGCCTAGCGGGAGGCGCAGATACGCAGTATTTT. Translating it yields CAVSLAGGADTQYF.

A note on this clone: The junction departs from the called germline gene at one end, perhaps through a read error. The chain couples TRBV27 to TRBJ2-7; TRBD2 matches at 13 bases. The CDR3 covers 15 residues. The germline gives CDR1 MNHEY, CDR2 SMNVEV (reference sequence). CDR3 protein: CASSSGLAGNYKQYF. CDR3 bases: TGTGCCAGCAGTTCGGGACTAGCGGGAAACTACAAGCAGTACTTC.

This clone has only one observation. The chain carries TRBV10-3 and TRBJ2-5; TRBD1 might be the D (6 bases). Germline V lookup: CDR1 ENHRY, CDR2 SYGVKD. This CDR3 has 14 amino acids. The V and J ends lost 6 bases and 2 bases respectively, with 13 bases between them. CDR3 protein: CAIREGGAQETQYF. DNA for the CDR3: TGTGCCATCAGGGAAGGGGGTGCACAAGAGACCCAGTACTTC.

CDR3 DNA sequence: TGCGCCAGCGGCAGCCCCCAACAGGTTATCTACGAGCAGTACTTC. Translated, it gives CASGSPQQVIYEQYF. This chain joins TRBV4-1 and TRBJ2-7, with a possible D match to TRBD1 (5 bases). This CDR3 comprises 15 residues. The germline V gene has CDR1 MGHRA and CDR2 YSYEKL. Trimming cost V 8 bases and J 3 bases, with 20 bases left between them.

The chain joins TRBV6-6 to TRBJ2-3, with TRBD1 matching over 7 bases. Germline V gives CDR1 MNHNY, CDR2 SVGAGI (reference sequence). The V gene end was trimmed by 0 bases and the J gene end by 8 bases; junction bases not matched to a gene: 8. The CDR3 spans 15 residues. This CDR3 is CASSYSGQGERTQYF. CDR3 nucleotide sequence: TGTGCCAGCAGTTACTCGGGCCAGGGGGAGCGTACGCAGTATTTT.

The chain uses TRBV7-6 and TRBJ2-1; 11 nucleotides align to TRBD2. The germline V gene encodes CDR1 SGHVS and CDR2 FNYEAQ. This CDR3 spans 18 amino acids. Trimming took 3 bases from V and 5 from J; bases not matched to a gene: 12. In DNA form, the CDR3 reads TGTGCCAGCAGCTTCTTAGCGGGAGGGCCCCTTCTAGACAATGAGCAGTTCTTC. Residues: CASSFLAGGPLLDNEQFF.

The V gene is TRBV5-8, the J gene TRBJ2-6; weak D call: TRBD1 (6 bases). The V end lost 0 bases, the J end lost 0 bases, and 10 bases lay between the germline ends. The V gene's germline CDR1 is SGHTS and CDR2 YDEGEE. The CDR3 extends over 17 amino acids. In nucleotides, the CDR3 is TGTGCCAGCAGCTTGGGCGACAGGAACTCTGGGGCCAACGTCCTGACTTTC. Translation: CASSLGDRNSGANVLTF.

This clone was observed a single time. The chain employs TRBV19 and TRBJ1-4, with TRBD1 identical over 8 bases. The V and J ends lost 6 bases and 8 bases, in that order; junction bases with no gene match: 14. Per germline, CDR1 LNHDA and CDR2 SQIVND (reference sequence). The CDR3 extends over 16 amino acids. CDR3 sequence: CASSNRGRSSVEKLFF. The CDR3 coding sequence is TGTGCCAGTAGCAACAGGGGGAGGTCGTCGGTAGAAAAACTGTTTTTT.

The chain joins TRBV10-3 to TRBJ2-7; TRBD1 matches at 8 bases. Germline CDR1 ENHRY, CDR2 SYGVKD. The CDR3 has 14 amino acids. Germline trimming cut 10 bases from V and 7 bases from J; bases unmatched to any gene: 15. CDR3 residues: CASTRGQGLAEQYF. The CDR3 DNA sequence: TGTGCCAGTACCCGAGGACAGGGCTTGGCGGAGCAGTACTTC.

This chain links TRBV7-9 with TRBJ2-1, with 11 bases fitting TRBD2. Germline trimming cut 8 bases from V and 10 bases from J; bases unmatched to any gene: 4. Per the germline V gene, CDR1 is SEHNR and CDR2 is FQNEAQ (reference sequence). The CDR3 has 12 amino acids. The CDR3 protein is CASFGLAGEQFF. The CDR3 DNA follows: TGTGCCAGCTTCGGACTAGCGGGCGAGCAGTTCTTC.

The sample holds one count of this clone. V usage is TRBV28 and J usage is TRBJ2-5; 7 bases are a match to TRBD1. V was pared by 6 bases and J by 5 bases, with 12 bases of the junction left unmatched. CDR1 is MDHEN, CDR2 SYDVKM, per germline. CDR3 length equals 15 residues. CDR3 sequence reads: CASSPRQGVRETQYF. CDR3 sequence (DNA): TGTGCCAGCAGCCCGAGACAGGGCGTAAGGGAGACCCAGTACTTC.

The chain employs TRBV4-3 and TRBJ2-5; TRBD2 agrees at 11 bases. The V gene's germline CDR1 is LGHNA and CDR2 YSLEER. This CDR3 is built from 17 residues. The J segment lost 4 bases and the V segment lost 0 bases, leaving 7 bases of the junction unmatched. The CDR3 reads CASSQETLAGGGETQYF. The CDR3 DNA sequence: TGCGCCAGCAGCCAAGAAACCCTAGCGGGAGGTGGAGAGACCCAGTACTTC.

This clone was counted a single time. V is TRBV5-4 and J is TRBJ2-5; D remains ambiguous. The CDR3 runs to 15 residues. V was cut by 1 base and J by 0 bases, with 10 bases left in between. Germline assignment: CDR1 SGHNT and CDR2 YYREEE (reference sequence). The CDR3 DNA reads as TGTGCCAGCAGCTTGAAGACAACGTACCAAGAGACCCAGTACTTC. This translates into CASSLKTTYQETQYF.

This chain joins TRBV21-1 and TRBJ1-3. TRBV21-1 is flagged as a pseudogene. The CDR3 runs to 18 residues. CDR3 coding DNA: TGTGCCAGCAGCAAAGATGGGGGGTCGGCGGTTAGGGGAAACACCATATATTTT. This encodes CASSKDGGSAVRGNTIYF.

The CDR3 loop reads CAITTGVYTEAFF. In DNA form, the CDR3 reads TGTGCCATCACTACAGGGGTCTACACTGAAGCTTTCTTT. The chain recombines TRBV28 with TRBJ1-1, with 7 positions matching TRBD1. The CDR3 loop spans 13 amino acids. V shed 10 bases and J 3 bases; nucleotides not matched to a gene: 8. The V gene's germline CDR1 is MDHEN and CDR2 SYDVKM.

The rearrangement uses TRBV28 and TRBJ2-1; 8 bases match TRBD2. The germline CDR1 and CDR2 sequences are MDHEN and SYDVKM. V lost 3 bases to trimming and J lost 7 bases; unmatched junction nucleotides: 11. The CDR3 covers 16 residues. CDR3 bases: TGTGCCAGCAGTTTCCCCGTGGCGGGAGGCGGGAATGAGCAGTTCTTC. This translates into CASSFPVAGGGNEQFF. Using reference TRBV28 and TRBJ2-1 for the parts outside the CDR3, the full variable domain is DVKVTQSSRYLVKRTGEKVFLECVQDMDHENMFWYRQDPGLGLRLIYFSYDVKMKEKGDIPEGYSVSREKKERFSLILESASTNQTSMYLCASSFPVAGGGNEQFFGPGTRLTVL.